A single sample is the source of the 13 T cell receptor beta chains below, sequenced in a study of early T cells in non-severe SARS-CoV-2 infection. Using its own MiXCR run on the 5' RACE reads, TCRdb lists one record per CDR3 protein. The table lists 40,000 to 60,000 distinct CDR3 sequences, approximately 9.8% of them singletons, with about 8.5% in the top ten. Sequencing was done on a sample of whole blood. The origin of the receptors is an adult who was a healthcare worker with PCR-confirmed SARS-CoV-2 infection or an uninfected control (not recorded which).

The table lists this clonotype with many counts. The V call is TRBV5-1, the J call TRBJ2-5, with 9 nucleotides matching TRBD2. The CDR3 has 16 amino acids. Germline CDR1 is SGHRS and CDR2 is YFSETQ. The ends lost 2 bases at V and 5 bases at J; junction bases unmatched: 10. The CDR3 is CASSLETSGPLETQYF. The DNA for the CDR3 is TGCGCCAGCAGCTTAGAGACTAGCGGACCCCTGGAGACCCAGTACTTC.

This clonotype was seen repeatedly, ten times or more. Written as DNA, the CDR3 is TGTGCCAGCAGCTTAGAACGGGGGGCGAATCAGCCCCAGCATTTT. Translation gives CASSLERGANQPQHF. V is TRBV7-2 and J is TRBJ1-5; perhaps TRBD1 as D (6 bases). This CDR3 comprises 15 residues. Germline V lookup: CDR1 SGHTA, CDR2 FQGNSA. V lost 1 base, J lost 4 bases, and 11 bases lay in between.

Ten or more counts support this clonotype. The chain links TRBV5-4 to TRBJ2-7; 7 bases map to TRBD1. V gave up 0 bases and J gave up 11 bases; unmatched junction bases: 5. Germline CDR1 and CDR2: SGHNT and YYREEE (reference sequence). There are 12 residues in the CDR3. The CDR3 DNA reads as TGTGCCAGCAGCTTGGAACAGGGGCTGGAGTACTTC. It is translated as CASSLEQGLEYF.

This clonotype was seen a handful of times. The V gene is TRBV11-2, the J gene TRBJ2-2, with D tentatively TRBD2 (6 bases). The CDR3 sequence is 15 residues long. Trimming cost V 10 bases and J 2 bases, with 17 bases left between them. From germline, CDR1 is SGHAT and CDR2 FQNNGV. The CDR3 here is CATPLGGLNTGELFF. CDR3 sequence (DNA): TGTGCCACCCCTCTGGGAGGTCTTAACACCGGGGAGCTGTTTTTT.

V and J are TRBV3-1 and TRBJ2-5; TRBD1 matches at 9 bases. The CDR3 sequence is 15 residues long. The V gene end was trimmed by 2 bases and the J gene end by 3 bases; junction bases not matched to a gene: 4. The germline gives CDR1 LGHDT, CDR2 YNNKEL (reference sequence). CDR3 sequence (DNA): TGTGCCAGCAGCCAAACAGGGGGCGGAAAAGAGACCCAGTACTTC. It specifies CASSQTGGGKETQYF.

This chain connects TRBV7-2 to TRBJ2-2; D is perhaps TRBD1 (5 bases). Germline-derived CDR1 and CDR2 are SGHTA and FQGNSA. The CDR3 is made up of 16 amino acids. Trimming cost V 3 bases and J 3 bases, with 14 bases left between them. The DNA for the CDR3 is TGTGCCAGCAGCTTGGGGCCCTCGACCGACACCGGGGAGCTGTTTTTT. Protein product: CASSLGPSTDTGELFF.

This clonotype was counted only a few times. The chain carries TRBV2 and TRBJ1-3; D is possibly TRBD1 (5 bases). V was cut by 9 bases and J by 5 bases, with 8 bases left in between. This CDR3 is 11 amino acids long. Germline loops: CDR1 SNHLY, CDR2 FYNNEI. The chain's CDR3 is CARRQRNTIYF. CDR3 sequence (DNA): TGTGCCAGAAGACAGAGAAACACCATATATTTT.

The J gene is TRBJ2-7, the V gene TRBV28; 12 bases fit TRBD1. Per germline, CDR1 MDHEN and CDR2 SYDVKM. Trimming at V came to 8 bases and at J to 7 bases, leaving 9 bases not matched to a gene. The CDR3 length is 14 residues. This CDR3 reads CASHRGQGAWEQYF. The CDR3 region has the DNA TGTGCCAGCCATAGGGGACAGGGGGCCTGGGAGCAGTACTTC.

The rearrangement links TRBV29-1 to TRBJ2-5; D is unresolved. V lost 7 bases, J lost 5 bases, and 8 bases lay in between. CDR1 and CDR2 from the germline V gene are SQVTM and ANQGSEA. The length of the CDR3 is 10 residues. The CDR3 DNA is TGCAGCGCGGCAGTCGAGACCCAGTACTTC. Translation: CSAAVETQYF. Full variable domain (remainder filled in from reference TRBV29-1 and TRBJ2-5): SAVISQKPSRDICQRGTSLTIQCQVDSQVTMMFWYRQQPGQSLTLIATANQGSEATYESGFVIDKFPISRPNLTFSTLTVSNMSPEDSSIYLCSAAVETQYFGPGTRLLVL.

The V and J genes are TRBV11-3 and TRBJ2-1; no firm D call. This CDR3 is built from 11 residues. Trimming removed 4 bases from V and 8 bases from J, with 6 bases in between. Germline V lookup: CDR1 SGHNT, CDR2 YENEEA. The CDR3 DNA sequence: TGTGCCAGCAGCTCTCAGCATGAGCAGTTCTTC. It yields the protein CASSSQHEQFF.

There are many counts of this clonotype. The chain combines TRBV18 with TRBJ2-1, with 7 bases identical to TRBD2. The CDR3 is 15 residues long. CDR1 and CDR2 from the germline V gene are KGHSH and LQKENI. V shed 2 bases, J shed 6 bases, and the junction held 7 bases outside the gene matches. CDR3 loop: CASSPYPGGGNEQFF. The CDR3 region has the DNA TGTGCCAGCTCACCATATCCGGGAGGAGGCAATGAGCAGTTCTTC.

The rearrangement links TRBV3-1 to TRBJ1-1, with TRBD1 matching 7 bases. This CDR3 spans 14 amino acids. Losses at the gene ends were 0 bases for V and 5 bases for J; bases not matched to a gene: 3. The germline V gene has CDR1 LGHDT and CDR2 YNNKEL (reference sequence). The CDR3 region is CASSQETGATEAFF. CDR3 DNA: TGTGCCAGCAGCCAAGAAACAGGGGCGACTGAAGCTTTCTTT.

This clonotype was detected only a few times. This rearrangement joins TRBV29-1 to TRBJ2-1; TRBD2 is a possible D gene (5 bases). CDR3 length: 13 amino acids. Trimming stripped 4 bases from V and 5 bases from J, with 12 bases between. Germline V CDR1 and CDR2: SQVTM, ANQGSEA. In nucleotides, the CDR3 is TGCAGCGTTGTAGGCGGGCGACACAATGAGCAGTTCTTC. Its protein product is CSVVGGRHNEQFF.